The 14 T cell receptor beta chains listed next were all sequenced from one sample in a study of identical twins. TCRdb re-called the 5' RACE reads through MiXCR, storing one row per CDR3 protein. The sample records about 250,000 distinct CDR3 sequences, approximately 8.3% being singletons. This sample also appeared in a second study, on yellow fever vaccine responses in identical twins.

Sequencing input: CD8+ T cells sorted from blood. These TCRs come from a woman younger than 35 in good health.

This clonotype was seen a single time. The genes are TRBV5-1 and TRBJ2-1; no clear D gene. V shed 0 bases and J shed 7 bases, with 14 bases lying between them. The CDR3 covers 15 residues. Germline CDR1 and CDR2: SGHRS and YFSETQ. In nucleotides, the CDR3 is TGCGCCAGCAGCTTGGCCAAAGTTCAAGCGAATGAGCAGTTCTTC. Its translation is CASSLAKVQANEQFF. The variable domain in full, with the rest retrieved from reference TRBV5-1 and TRBJ2-1, is KAGVTQTPRYLIKTRGQQVTLSCSPISGHRSVSWYQQTPGQGLQFLFEYFSETQRNKGNFPGRFSGRQFSNSRSEMNVSTLELGDSALYLCASSLAKVQANEQFFGPGTRLTVL.

This sequence joins TRBV4-3 and TRBJ2-1, with D hard to call. CDR3 size: 16 residues. Between the trimmed V and J ends, which lost 0 bases and 3 bases, there was a span of 12 bases. Germline lookup yields CDR1 LGHNA and CDR2 YSLEER. The DNA of the CDR3 is TGCGCCAGCAGCCAAGATGTGGATACCAACTACAATGAGCAGTTCTTC. Translating gives CASSQDVDTNYNEQFF.

V usage is TRBV4-1 and J usage is TRBJ1-1; D gene ambiguous. The CDR3 is made up of 13 amino acids. Germline CDR1 reads MGHRA; CDR2 reads YSYEKL. The V end was cut by 3 bases, the J end by 1 base, with 6 bases between. The CDR3 sequence is CASSQGENTEAFF. Written as DNA, the CDR3 is TGCGCCAGCAGCCAGGGTGAGAACACTGAAGCTTTCTTT.

This clonotype was observed a handful of times. The rearrangement uses TRBV7-2 and TRBJ1-1; no reliable D call. V was cut by 1 base and J by 12 bases, with 18 bases left in between. The germline gives CDR1 SGHTA, CDR2 FQGNSA. The CDR3 is 14 residues long. The CDR3 region has the DNA TGTGCCAGCAGCTTAGTCGATACCCCCACGAGAACTTTCTTT. Protein sequence: CASSLVDTPTRTFF.

This clonotype was counted between two and nine times. This chain joins TRBV12-3 or TRBV12-4 and TRBJ2-7; 7 bases fit TRBD2. The CDR3 contains 14 residues. The J segment lost 0 bases and the V segment lost 5 bases, leaving 4 bases of the junction unmatched. The CDR3 sequence is CASSPGLNSYEQYF. The CDR3 DNA reads as TGTGCCAGCAGTCCGGGACTAAACTCCTACGAGCAGTACTTC.

The chain joins TRBV7-9 to TRBJ2-2; TRBD1 is a possible D gene (6 bases). Germline CDR1 reads SEHNR; CDR2 reads FQNEAQ (reference sequence). Trimming removed 2 bases at V and 0 bases at J, with 10 bases between. The CDR3 is made up of 16 amino acids. CDR3 loop: CASSLLDSTNTGELFF. DNA of the CDR3: TGTGCCAGCAGCTTACTGGACAGTACGAACACCGGGGAGCTGTTTTTT.

This sequence joins TRBV24-1 and TRBJ2-3; 8 bases agree with TRBD2. The CDR3 sequence is 16 residues long. CDR1 and CDR2 (germline): KGHDR, SFDVKD. With 4 bases clipped from V and 4 bases from J, the junction kept 9 bases outside the gene matches. The chain's CDR3 is CATSDRSGKGPDTQYF. The DNA for the CDR3 is TGTGCCACCAGTGACCGTAGCGGGAAGGGGCCAGATACGCAGTATTTT.

In this sample, this clonotype turned up a few times. V usage is TRBV7-9 and J usage is TRBJ2-1, with TRBD1 as a possible D gene (5 bases). This CDR3 has 16 residues. In germline, CDR1 is SEHNR, CDR2 FQNEAQ (reference sequence). V was shortened by 3 bases and J by 7 bases, with 19 bases between the two germline ends. CDR3 sequence: CASSFFAAGNQNEQFF. The DNA of the CDR3 is TGTGCCAGCAGCTTCTTCGCGGCAGGGAATCAGAATGAGCAGTTCTTC.

This clonotype was found once. The chain joins TRBV7-6 to TRBJ2-5; no definite D call. CDR1 SGHVS and CDR2 FNYEAQ come from the germline V gene. The CDR3 runs 13 residues. Trimming left V 5 bases short and J 5 bases short, with 12 bases between. The CDR3 sequence: CASSIRVLETQYF. CDR3 coding DNA: TGTGCCAGCAGCATTAGGGTCTTGGAGACCCAGTACTTC.

This clonotype has a handful of counts. The chain employs TRBV29-1 and TRBJ2-7; the match to TRBD1 covers 8 bases. Germline CDR1 is SQVTM and CDR2 is ANQGSEA. This CDR3 has 12 residues. Trimming cost V 6 bases and J 5 bases; bases outside gene matches: 6. CDR3 DNA: TGCAGCGTACGACAGGGGAAGGACGAGCAGTACTTC. This sequence encodes CSVRQGKDEQYF.

This sequence joins TRBV30 and TRBJ2-7; D could derive from TRBD1 or TRBD2 (5 bases each). In germline, CDR1 is GTSNPN, CDR2 SVGIG (reference sequence). The CDR3 extends over 17 amino acids. Trimming took 3 bases from V and 2 from J, leaving 23 bases between them. The CDR3 DNA reads as TGTGCCTGGAGCCCATCGTTTTCCGGGACGGCCACCTACGAGCAGTACTTC. Protein: CAWSPSFSGTATYEQYF.

This chain connects TRBV15 to TRBJ2-1; tentatively, D is TRBD1 (6 bases). The V end lost 5 bases, the J end lost 10 bases, and 18 bases lay between the germline ends. The CDR3 sequence is 14 residues long. Germline V gives CDR1 LNHNV, CDR2 YYDKDF (reference sequence). The CDR3 spells CATSGNPGQGEQFF. The CDR3 nucleotides read TGTGCCACCAGCGGAAATCCGGGACAAGGGGAGCAGTTCTTC.

The chain is built from TRBV27 and TRBJ2-7; TRBD2 aligns across 10 bases. Per germline, CDR1 MNHEY and CDR2 SMNVEV (reference sequence). The CDR3 runs to 15 residues. CDR3 protein: CVSAPSSGGIYEQYF. The DNA of the CDR3 is TGTGTTAGTGCCCCCTCTAGCGGGGGTATCTACGAGCAGTACTTC.

The V gene is TRBV19, the J gene TRBJ2-2; unclear D gene. The length of the CDR3 is 11 residues. Germline V gene sequence: CDR1 LNHDA, CDR2 SQIVND (reference sequence). The CDR3, as DNA: TGTGGCTCCACGAACACCGGGGAGCTGTTTTTT. It codes for CGSTNTGELFF.